These 15 T cell receptor beta chains share one sample of origin, sequenced in a study of identical twins. MiXCR, applied by TCRdb to the 5' RACE reads, yields one record per CDR3 protein. The top ten clones hold more than 0.25% of a sample with some 1,700,000 distinct CDR3 sequences, about 30% of them seen once. The sequenced material came from cord blood. The receptors originated from a newborn girl in good health.

As concerns this clonotype: The germline gene is not matched at one end of the junction; a read error may be the cause. The genes are TRBV7-2 and TRBJ2-7; D is undetermined. In germline, CDR1 is SGHTA, CDR2 FQGNSA. The CDR3 is 15 amino acids. The CDR3 reads CASSSSATSTYERYF. The CDR3 coding sequence is TGTGCCAGCAGTTCCTCGGCGACCTCTACCTACGAGCGGTACTTC.

Concerning this clonotype itself: One junction end does not reproduce the germline sequence, and a read error may be involved. The V gene is TRBV9, the J gene TRBJ2-7; D possibly uses TRBD1 or TRBD2 (5 bases each). CDR3 size: 16 residues. Looked up from germline, CDR1 is SGDLS and CDR2 is YYNGEE. CDR3: CASSVGSGRYSCEQYF. CDR3 sequence (DNA): TGTGCCAGCAGCGTTGGCTCGGGACGGTACTCCTGCGAGCAGTACTTC.

The chain recombines TRBV5-1 with TRBJ2-3, with 9 bases aligning to TRBD2. Germline CDR1 is SGHRS and CDR2 is YFSETQ. J was trimmed by 5 bases and V by 4 bases; bases with no gene match: 11. This CDR3 has 16 residues. The CDR3 is CASSPGVLAGRDTQYF. The CDR3 nucleotides are TGCGCCAGCAGCCCGGGGGTCCTAGCGGGGAGAGATACGCAGTATTTT.

The genes are TRBV4-1 and TRBJ2-3; TRBD2 aligns across 14 bases. Trimming at V came to 5 bases and at J to 4 bases, leaving 5 bases not matched to a gene. The V gene's germline CDR1 is MGHRA and CDR2 YSYEKL. This CDR3 is built from 16 residues. The DNA of the CDR3 is TGCGCCAGCAGCAAAAGACTAGCGGGAGGGCCAGATACGCAGTATTTT. This codes for CASSKRLAGGPDTQYF.

This rearrangement joins TRBV4-1 to TRBJ2-1; 7 nucleotides line up with TRBD2. CDR3 length: 16 residues. The J segment lost 7 bases and the V segment lost 5 bases, leaving 14 bases of the junction unmatched. Germline V gives CDR1 MGHRA, CDR2 YSYEKL. In nucleotides, the CDR3 is TGCGCCAGCAGCAAATACGGGGCGGGAGAGTGGAATGAGCAGTTCTTC. Translation: CASSKYGAGEWNEQFF.

This clonotype was seen many times. The V gene is TRBV5-1, the J gene TRBJ2-3; a weak D match, TRBD2 (5 bases). CDR1 is SGHRS and CDR2 is YFSETQ in the germline V gene. With 4 bases removed from V and 6 bases from J, the gap between germline ends came to 15 bases. CDR3 size: 14 residues. DNA of the CDR3: TGCGCCAGCAGCCCCCGACTATCTGGGGATACGCAGTATTTT. This sequence encodes CASSPRLSGDTQYF.

Note on this clonotype: One base away lies a much larger clone, so this may be a sequencing read error. The V and J genes are TRBV29-1 and TRBJ1-2, with D hard to call. V was clipped by 5 bases and J by 4 bases, with 14 bases between them. This CDR3 is 13 amino acids long. Germline CDR1 reads SQVTM; CDR2 reads ANQGSEA. CDR3 sequence (DNA): TGCAGCGTTAAAGGCAGTAAGGCCTATGGCTACACCTTC. Translated, it gives CSVKGSKAYGYTF.

There are a few counts of this clonotype. The V call is TRBV7-2, the J call TRBJ2-1; D remains unclear. Near its end, the DNA agrees better with TRBJ2-7, so the J call may be wrong. Germline CDR1 reads SGHTA; CDR2 reads FQGNSA. The CDR3 is 15 residues long. CDR3 region: CASSSRTSSYNEQYF. DNA for the CDR3: TGTGCCAGCAGCTCGCGTACAAGCTCCTACAATGAGCAGTACTTC.

This clonotype was recorded a few times. The chain employs TRBV28 and TRBJ1-4, with no clear D. This CDR3 has 15 residues. The V gene's germline CDR1 is MDHEN and CDR2 SYDVKM. V gave up 6 bases and J gave up 0 bases, with 11 bases separating them. CDR3 in amino acids: CASRRTLATNEKLFF. The CDR3 DNA follows: TGTGCCAGCAGACGGACCCTTGCAACTAATGAAAAACTGTTTTTT. The whole variable domain, filled in from reference TRBV28 and TRBJ1-4, reads DVKVTQSSRYLVKRTGEKVFLECVQDMDHENMFWYRQDPGLGLRLIYFSYDVKMKEKGDIPEGYSVSREKKERFSLILESASTNQTSMYLCASRRTLATNEKLFFGSGTQLSVL.

This clonotype occurred a few times. This rearrangement joins TRBV20-1 to TRBJ2-4; D perhaps matches TRBD2 (6 bases). Trimming cost V 1 base and J 0 bases, with 16 bases left between them. This CDR3 is 17 amino acids long. From germline, CDR1 is DFQATT and CDR2 SNEGSKA (reference sequence). The CDR3 nucleotides are TGCAGTGCTAGAGGGGGGGTAAGGGTCATAGCCAAAAACATTCAGTACTTC. Translating gives CSARGGVRVIAKNIQYF.

A few counts support this clonotype. The chain joins TRBV10-2 to TRBJ2-7; D may be TRBD1 (5 bases). Germline-derived CDR1 and CDR2 are WSHSY and SAAADI. The ends were cut back, 2 bases at V and 0 bases at J, with 20 bases in the middle. This CDR3 contains 18 residues. CDR3 residues: CASSERGALGSSSYEQYF. CDR3 nucleotides: TGCGCCAGCAGTGAGAGGGGTGCTTTGGGGTCTAGCTCCTACGAGCAGTACTTC.

This clonotype was observed a few times. This rearrangement joins TRBV11-2 to TRBJ2-5; D might be TRBD2 (6 bases). From germline, CDR1 is SGHAT and CDR2 FQNNGV. The V and J ends lost 3 bases and 11 bases respectively, with 22 bases between them. This CDR3 is built from 15 residues. Written as DNA, the CDR3 is TGTGCCAGCAGCTTTGCCGCGGGATGGTGCAATGAGCAGTACTTC. Translation gives CASSFAAGWCNEQYF.

The chain links TRBV20-1 to TRBJ2-3; 7 bases are a match to TRBD1. Germline trimming cut 4 bases from V and 2 bases from J; bases unmatched to any gene: 9. This CDR3 comprises 15 residues. Germline CDR1 is DFQATT and CDR2 is SNEGSKA (reference sequence). The CDR3 bases are TGCAGTGCTACTTCCAGGACAGGCCCCACAGATACGCAGTATTTT. Its translation is CSATSRTGPTDTQYF.

The sample holds a few counts of this clonotype. The rearrangement uses TRBV4-1 and TRBJ1-6; D unresolved. Germline V gene lookup returns CDR1 MGHRA and CDR2 YSYEKL. This CDR3 comprises 15 residues. Trimming stripped 6 bases from V and 7 bases from J, with 16 bases between. CDR3 DNA sequence: TGCGCCAGCAGTCCAATCGCGCTGCTAAATTCACCCCTCCACTTT. It codes for CASSPIALLNSPLHF.

V usage is TRBV18 and J usage is TRBJ1-5; D unresolved. The V end lost 5 bases, the J end lost 1 base, and 12 bases lay between the germline ends. This CDR3 comprises 15 residues. Germline V gene data show CDR1 as KGHSH and CDR2 as LQKENI. This CDR3 reads CASSSNTGSNQPQHF. DNA for the CDR3: TGTGCCAGCTCATCAAACACGGGGAGCAATCAGCCCCAGCATTTT. The full variable domain, completed using reference TRBV18 and TRBJ1-5, is NAGVMQNPRHLVRRRGQEARLRCSPMKGHSHVYWYRQLPEEGLKFMVYLQKENIIDESGMPKERFSAEFPKEGPSILRIQQVVRGDSAAYFCASSSNTGSNQPQHFGDGTRLSIL.